These 28 T cell receptor beta chains were sequenced from one sample in a study of T-cell reconstitution after alpha-beta-depleted transplantation in children. Construction of the TCRbeta library involved unique molecular identifiers. Each CDR3 protein is one row after TCRdb ran MiXCR on the PCR reads. The sample includes 100,000 to 120,000 distinct CDR3 sequences, 9% to 12% seen only once; the top ten take 8%. Sequencing used PBMCs from the stem cell graft donor, obtained from the stem cell graft. These receptors originate from a human donor who donated a stem cell graft to a child with acute lymphoblastic leukemia.

A word on this clonotype: An end of the junction does not agree with germline; a read error may underlie this. The chain couples TRBV7-9 to TRBJ2-6; 7 nucleotides align to TRBD1. The CDR3 runs 17 residues. The germline V gene encodes CDR1 SEHNR and CDR2 FQNEAQ (reference sequence). The CDR3 protein is CASSLLRDSSGANGLTF. The DNA for the CDR3 is TGTGCCAGCAGCTTACTCAGGGACAGCTCTGGGGCCAACGGCCTGACTTTC.

This clonotype was observed many times. This chain joins TRBV20-1 and TRBJ1-1; no definite D call. In germline, CDR1 is DFQATT, CDR2 SNEGSKA (reference sequence). V gave up 0 bases and J gave up 1 base, with 9 bases separating them. CDR3 length equals 14 residues. CDR3 in amino acids: CSARDVGKNTEAFF. The CDR3 DNA reads TGCAGTGCTAGAGATGTGGGGAAGAACACTGAAGCTTTCTTT.

At least ten counts were recorded for this clonotype. This sequence joins TRBV9 and TRBJ2-7; 8 bases map to TRBD2. This CDR3 region has 15 residues. The V gene's germline CDR1 is SGDLS and CDR2 YYNGEE. J gave up 0 bases and V 4 bases, and 6 bases lay outside the gene matches. For the CDR3, the DNA is TGTGCCAGCAGCCCAAGCGGGAGTAGCTCCTACGAGCAGTACTTC. Translated: CASSPSGSSSYEQYF.

This clonotype was observed a single time. The CDR3 bases are TGTGCCAGCAGCGGCCACAGGGTACCCCCCCACGAGCAGTACTTC. Its translation: CASSGHRVPPHEQYF. V is TRBV7-9 and J is TRBJ2-7; tentatively, D is TRBD1 (6 bases). CDR3 length: 15 residues. Germline V gene data show CDR1 as SEHNR and CDR2 as FQNEAQ (reference sequence). V was pared by 5 bases and J by 5 bases, with 19 bases between. The variable domain in full, with the rest retrieved from reference TRBV7-9 and TRBJ2-7, is DTGVSQNPRHKITKRGQNVTFRCDPISEHNRLYWYRQTLGQGPEFLTYFQNEAQLEKSRLLSDRFSAERPKGSFSTLEIQRTEQGDSAMYLCASSGHRVPPHEQYFGPGTRLTVT.

This clonotype was observed many times. The V gene is TRBV28, the J gene TRBJ2-5, with TRBD1 as a possible D gene (5 bases). Trimming stripped 7 bases from V and 1 base from J, with 16 bases between. The CDR3 sequence is 15 residues long. The germline gives CDR1 MDHEN, CDR2 SYDVKM. The chain's CDR3 is CASTLGQAFQETQYF. The CDR3 coding sequence is TGTGCCAGCACCCTGGGGCAGGCCTTCCAAGAGACCCAGTACTTC.

This clonotype was seen more than once but under ten times. The chain employs TRBV20-1 and TRBJ2-7, with D perhaps TRBD1 or TRBD2 (6 bases each). The length of the CDR3 is 22 residues. The V end was cut by 2 bases, the J end by 0 bases, with 35 bases between. Germline CDR1 is DFQATT and CDR2 is SNEGSKA (reference sequence). As DNA, the CDR3 is TGCAGTGCTAGACCGCTTATACCCGAAGGGGGGAGGCCCCTTCTAAACTCCTACGAGCAGTACTTC. Amino acids: CSARPLIPEGGRPLLNSYEQYF.

This clonotype was seen ten or more times. The V and J genes are TRBV20-1 and TRBJ1-2, with 7 bases fitting TRBD1. The CDR3 loop spans 14 amino acids. Germline trimming cut 6 bases from V and 0 bases from J; bases unmatched to any gene: 7. Per germline, CDR1 DFQATT and CDR2 SNEGSKA (reference sequence). CDR3 sequence: CSAQDREANYGYTF. CDR3 sequence (DNA): TGCAGTGCCCAAGACAGGGAAGCTAACTATGGCTACACCTTC.

The sample holds many counts of this clonotype. The V call is TRBV10-3, the J call TRBJ2-6; D might be TRBD1 or TRBD2, each matching 5 bases. V shed 3 bases and J shed 0 bases, with 12 bases lying between them. This CDR3 spans 17 amino acids. The V gene's germline CDR1 is ENHRY and CDR2 SYGVKD. The CDR3 DNA follows: TGTGCCATCAGTGAACAAGAGGGGCTCTCTGGGGCCAACGTCCTGACTTTC. Protein sequence: CAISEQEGLSGANVLTF.

This clonotype was counted at least ten times. V is TRBV20-1 and J is TRBJ2-1; TRBD2 matches 11 bases. Germline V CDR1 and CDR2: DFQATT, SNEGSKA (reference sequence). V lost 6 bases, J lost 0 bases, and 10 bases stayed unmatched. The CDR3 covers 17 residues. The CDR3 loop is CSAHRLAGSFSYNEQFF. For the CDR3, the DNA is TGCAGTGCCCACCGACTAGCGGGGTCGTTCTCCTACAATGAGCAGTTCTTC.

This clonotype was observed at least ten times. The chain has TRBV28 and TRBJ2-2; a weak D match, TRBD1 (6 bases). Germline V gene sequence: CDR1 MDHEN, CDR2 SYDVKM. The CDR3 consists of 14 residues. Trimming cost V 10 bases and J 6 bases, with 18 bases left between them. The CDR3: CAIQELGAAGELFF. CDR3 nucleotides: TGTGCCATACAAGAGCTGGGGGCCGCCGGGGAGCTGTTTTTT.

This clonotype was seen ten or more times. The chain has TRBV20-1 and TRBJ2-1, with 7 bases that match TRBD2. Germline V CDR1 and CDR2: DFQATT, SNEGSKA (reference sequence). The CDR3 sequence is 14 residues long. J lost 8 bases, V lost 3 bases, and 10 bases had no gene match. The CDR3 DNA reads TGCAGTGCTAGGGCAGGGAGGGGATTTTATGAGCAGTTCTTC. This gives the protein CSARAGRGFYEQFF.

This clonotype was counted at least ten times. This sequence joins TRBV30 and TRBJ2-7, with D uncertain. CDR3 length equals 11 residues. V dropped 0 bases and J dropped 10 bases, with 10 bases sitting between them. In germline, CDR1 is GTSNPN, CDR2 SVGIG (reference sequence). The CDR3, as DNA: TGTGCCTGGAGTGTACTCGGGTTTCAGTACTTC. It encodes CAWSVLGFQYF. The variable domain in full, completed from reference TRBV30 and TRBJ2-7, reads SQTIHQWPATLVQPVGSPLSLECTVEGTSNPNLYWYRQAAGRGLQLLFYSVGIGQISSEVPQNLSASRPQDRQFILSSKKLLLSDSGFYLCAWSVLGFQYFGPGTRLTVT.

This clonotype has at least ten counts. The chain recombines TRBV21-1 with TRBJ2-7. TRBV21-1 is an annotated pseudogene. The CDR3 covers 16 residues. This CDR3 reads CASSKVDGISDYEQYF. In nucleotides, the CDR3 is TGTGCCAGCAGCAAAGTTGACGGCATTTCGGACTACGAGCAGTACTTC.

This chain connects TRBV12-5 to TRBJ2-7, with D uncertain. Trimming stripped 7 bases from V and 8 bases from J, with 6 bases between. This CDR3 is built from 9 residues. Germline CDR1 is LGHNT and CDR2 is FRNRAP. The CDR3 here is CASVCQQYF. Written as DNA, the CDR3 is TGTGCTAGTGTCTGCCAGCAGTACTTC.

This clonotype was counted at least ten times. The chain joins TRBV6-5 to TRBJ2-1; the match to TRBD2 covers 7 bases. This CDR3 comprises 12 residues. The V gene's germline CDR1 is MNHEY and CDR2 SVGAGI. Trimming at V came to 5 bases and at J to 8 bases, leaving 3 bases not matched to a gene. CDR3 protein: CASSSGIDEQFF. The CDR3 coding sequence is TGTGCCAGCAGTAGCGGGATAGATGAGCAGTTCTTC.

This clonotype was counted many times. The chain joins TRBV29-1 to TRBJ2-1; the match to TRBD2 covers 10 bases. CDR3 length: 17 amino acids. V shed 2 bases, J shed 7 bases, and the junction held 14 bases outside the gene matches. Germline V CDR1 and CDR2: SQVTM, ANQGSEA. The CDR3 protein is CSVEKGLERGGLNEQFF. CDR3 bases: TGCAGCGTTGAAAAGGGTTTAGAGCGGGGGGGCCTGAATGAGCAGTTCTTC.

The count of this clonotype is one. The rearrangement links TRBV4-1 to TRBJ2-1; TRBD2 aligns across 13 bases. CDR1 is MGHRA, CDR2 YSYEKL, per germline. The CDR3 is made up of 17 amino acids. The ends lost 2 bases at V and 7 bases at J; junction bases unmatched: 8. The CDR3 loop reads CASSQPNPGLAGNEQFF. DNA for the CDR3: TGCGCCAGCAGCCAACCTAATCCGGGACTAGCGGGGAATGAGCAGTTCTTC.

This clonotype was picked up many times. This sequence joins TRBV20-1 and TRBJ1-5; 7 bases are shared with TRBD1. The CDR3 is made up of 14 amino acids. The V and J ends lost 6 bases and 0 bases, in that order; junction bases with no gene match: 5. Per the germline V gene, CDR1 is DFQATT and CDR2 is SNEGSKA (reference sequence). The CDR3 coding sequence is TGCAGTGCGAATCAGGGGGATAGCAATCAGCCCCAGCATTTT. Translated, it gives CSANQGDSNQPQHF.

This clonotype has ten or more counts. At one of its ends the junction is not consistent with the germline gene, which may arise from a read error. J is TRBJ2-4 and V is TRBV7-2; 7 bases are shared with TRBD2. There are 10 residues in the CDR3. Germline CDR1 and CDR2: SGHTA and FQGNSA. CDR3 amino acids: CASNPPTSHF. CDR3 DNA sequence: TGTGCCAGCAACCCTCCGACTAGCCACTTC.

In this sample, this clonotype turned up many times. The rearrangement joins TRBV6-2 or TRBV6-3 to TRBJ2-7; no clear D. Germline V gene sequence: CDR1 MNHEY, CDR2 SVGEGT. There are 13 residues in the CDR3. V shed 6 bases and J shed 3 bases, with 12 bases lying between them. CDR3 sequence reads: CASSPGQVYEQYF. CDR3 sequence (DNA): TGTGCCAGCAGCCCCGGGCAAGTCTACGAGCAGTACTTC.

This clonotype appeared a few times. The CDR3: CASSQDLAGDPLHF. As DNA, the CDR3 is TGCGCCAGCAGCCAAGATTTGGCAGGGGATCCCCTCCACTTT. The chain carries TRBV4-3 and TRBJ1-6, with a possible D match to TRBD1 (6 bases). Trimming pared 0 bases from V and 13 bases from J, leaving 13 bases between. The CDR3 sequence is 14 residues long. The germline gives CDR1 LGHNA, CDR2 YSLEER.

This clonotype was seen repeatedly, ten times or more. CDR3 nucleotide sequence: TGTGCCAGCAGCCTCCTAGGACAGGGTTACTACGAGCAGTACTTC. This sequence encodes CASSLLGQGYYEQYF. The chain carries TRBV7-2 and TRBJ2-7; 8 bases align to TRBD1. J was trimmed by 3 bases and V by 5 bases; bases with no gene match: 9. The CDR3 loop spans 15 amino acids. Germline V gene sequence: CDR1 SGHTA, CDR2 FQGNSA. Variable domain in full (rest from reference TRBV7-2 and TRBJ2-7): GAGVSQSPSNKVTEKGKDVELRCDPISGHTALYWYRQSLGQGLEFLIYFQGNSAPDKSGLPSDRFSAERTGGSVSTLTIQRTQQEDSAVYLCASSLLGQGYYEQYFGPGTRLTVT.

This clonotype was counted many times. V usage is TRBV5-1 and J usage is TRBJ1-1; TRBD1 agrees at 9 bases. This CDR3 is built from 14 residues. Germline loops: CDR1 SGHRS, CDR2 YFSETQ. The V segment lost 3 bases and the J segment 2 bases; nucleotides outside the gene matches: 2. CDR3 sequence: CASSWTGDNTEAFF. CDR3 nucleotides: TGCGCCAGCAGCTGGACAGGGGACAACACTGAAGCTTTCTTT.

This clonotype has more than one count but fewer than ten. J is TRBJ1-5 and V is TRBV4-2; D gene uncertain. Germline V gives CDR1 LGHNA, CDR2 YNFKEQ. The CDR3 has 15 residues. The V and J ends lost 2 bases and 1 base respectively, with 9 bases between them. CDR3 in DNA: TGTGCCAGCAGCCAATTTGATACCAGCAATCAGCCCCAGCATTTT. Amino acids: CASSQFDTSNQPQHF.

This clonotype was counted ten times or more. V is TRBV7-9 and J is TRBJ1-2; no reliable D call. The V end lost 1 base, the J end lost 1 base, and 7 bases lay between the germline ends. Per the germline V gene, CDR1 is SEHNR and CDR2 is FQNEAQ (reference sequence). The CDR3 consists of 14 residues. The DNA for the CDR3 is TGTGCCAGCAGCTTAGTTGGATATAACTATGGCTACACCTTC. Translated, it gives CASSLVGYNYGYTF.

This clonotype was observed many times. The chain joins TRBV7-9 to TRBJ2-5; 10 bases are a match to TRBD2. CDR1 and CDR2 (germline): SEHNR, FQNEAQ (reference sequence). V was pared by 6 bases and J by 3 bases, with 10 bases of the junction left unmatched. CDR3 length: 16 residues. CDR3 protein: CASSLTRTSGKETQYF. The CDR3 DNA reads TGTGCCAGCAGTTTGACAAGGACTAGCGGCAAAGAGACCCAGTACTTC. The whole variable domain, filled in from reference TRBV7-9 and TRBJ2-5, reads DTGVSQNPRHKITKRGQNVTFRCDPISEHNRLYWYRQTLGQGPEFLTYFQNEAQLEKSRLLSDRFSAERPKGSFSTLEIQRTEQGDSAMYLCASSLTRTSGKETQYFGPGTRLLVL.

This clonotype was detected ten times or more. V gene TRBV27 combines with J gene TRBJ2-3; TRBD1 matches at 10 bases. The junction had 10 bases not matched to a gene; V was cut back by 2 bases and J by 5 bases. CDR1 MNHEY and CDR2 SMNVEV come from the germline V gene (reference sequence). The CDR3 has 17 residues. CDR3 sequence reads: CASSLKGQGQTKDTQYF. CDR3 coding DNA: TGTGCCAGCAGTTTAAAGGGACAGGGGCAAACCAAAGATACGCAGTATTTT.

The sample holds many counts of this clonotype. The rearrangement links TRBV5-1 to TRBJ1-2; D gene uncertain. The ends were cut back, 4 bases at V and 6 bases at J, with 13 bases in the middle. The length of the CDR3 is 13 residues. CDR1 and CDR2 from the germline V gene are SGHRS and YFSETQ. This CDR3 is CASSVWDEDGYTF. In nucleotides, the CDR3 is TGCGCCAGCAGCGTCTGGGATGAGGATGGCTACACCTTC.